A selection of T cell receptor beta chains follows, all from one sample in a study of blood T cell repertoires in COVID-19. Produced via immunoSEQ multiplex PCR; TCRdb's table is partial and in-frame only. The profile shows 200,000 to 250,000 clones, 80% to 95% of them singletons. Sequencing was done on a sample of peripheral blood. These receptors all come from a man younger than 45 with COVID-19, enrolled during active disease. Each CDR3 is given with its conserved first and last residue.

J gene,V gene,CDR3 protein
TRBJ2-1,TRBV23-1,CAVRPGWRHEQFF
TRBJ1-6,TRBV30,CAWNSGQNNSPLHF
TRBJ2-7,TRBV5-1,CASSPNTPGEQYF
TRBJ2-7,TRBV2,CASSEGTSGFSYEQYF
TRBJ2-3,TRBV29-1,CSVDRGVGTDTQYF
TRBJ1-4,TRBV3-1/TRBV3-2,CASSRGLKLFF
TRBJ1-2,TRBV5-1,CASSLAGGGYTF
TRBJ1-4,TRBV6-4,CASSDTSGTNEKLFF
TRBJ1-6,TRBV3-1/TRBV3-2,CASSQESGSPLHF
TRBJ1-2,TRBV5-1,CASTDRTGATYGYTF
TRBJ1-1,TRBV4-1,CASSQAQGPNTEAFF
TRBJ2-3,TRBV4-2,CASSQLAGGSTDTQYF
TRBJ1-6,TRBV5-5,CASSSGNSPLHF
TRBJ2-7,TRBV10-1,CASSATSGGIEQYF
TRBJ1-4,TRBV20-1,CSASTWRDRNEKLFF
TRBJ1-1,TRBV6-5,CASKQAHTEAFF
TRBJ1-3,TRBV27,CASSLQADSGNTIYF
TRBJ2-7,TRBV11-2,CASSLGRTGGDDWSYEQYF
TRBJ2-1,TRBV13,CASSAGPGGSGQFF
TRBJ2-5,TRBV5-1,CASSQRLAGQQETQYF
TRBJ1-1,TRBV6-1,CASRYRNTEAFF
TRBJ2-5,TRBV3-1/TRBV3-2,CASSDGVKETQYF
TRBJ2-7,TRBV10-2,CASSGLAGGNEQYF
TRBJ1-2,TRBV9,CASSTPNYGYTF
TRBJ2-2,TRBV19,CASRGRGTGELFF
TRBJ1-3,TRBV13,CASSLGSGGGNTIYF
TRBJ1-2,TRBV30,CAWKGTGDVHGYTF
TRBJ2-2,TRBV5-4,CASSSAGDTGELFF
TRBJ1-5,TRBV2,CASLPTREDQPQHF
TRBJ2-5,TRBV3-1/TRBV3-2,CASRGAGDAQYF
TRBJ1-1,TRBV11-2,CASSPDRVDTEAFF
TRBJ2-5,TRBV18,CASPPRTKAGNQETQYF
TRBJ1-2,TRBV30,CAWSIGRANYGYTF
TRBJ1-6,TRBV9,CASTPTPGQGVSPLHF
TRBJ2-7,TRBV7-2,CASSLGTDISYEQYF
TRBJ2-1,TRBV7-9,CASSLLGTGNNEQFF
TRBJ2-1,TRBV5-1,CASSSTSGIYNEQFF
TRBJ2-3,TRBV6-5,CASSYRTGPTDTQYF
TRBJ2-2,TRBV25-1,CASSGTSGTGELFF
TRBJ1-1,TRBV3-1/TRBV3-2,CASSRQGADTEAFF
TRBJ2-1,TRBV9,CASSVAEGRAEQFF
TRBJ2-7,TRBV6-5,CAGRQGNEQYF
TRBJ1-2,TRBV27,CASSSRASSRRYTF
TRBJ1-4,TRBV4-2,CASSRPGQTNEKLFF
TRBJ2-7,TRBV6-5,CASSYSNRGVYEQYF
TRBJ2-7,TRBV27,CASSPGSYYEQYF
TRBJ1-4,TRBV9,CASSRAGTGSFDEKLFF